Below are 8 T cell receptor beta chains sequenced from a single sample in a study of blood T cell repertoires in COVID-19. Repertoires were generated with immunoSEQ multiplex PCR, while TCRdb's copy carries only in-frame clones and drops some. The data contain hundreds of thousands of clones, about 88% of them seen just once; the ten biggest clones take up around 3%. Material for sequencing was PBMCs or T cells enriched from blood (not recorded which). Receptors originate from a woman in her 30s who had recovered from COVID-19.

CDR3 coding DNA: TGTGCCACCAGTGATGGAGTTGAAGCTTTCTTT. It specifies CATSDGVEAFF. The chain is built from TRBV24-1 and TRBJ1-1; D is unresolved. The CDR3 totals 11 residues. V was pared by 3 bases and J by 7 bases, with 5 bases between. Germline CDR1 KGHDR, CDR2 SFDVKD.

The chain has TRBV7-8 and TRBJ1-3; no clear D. V lost 7 bases, J lost 2 bases, and 3 bases lay in between. Looked up from germline, CDR1 is SGHVS and CDR2 is FQNEAQ. This CDR3 is built from 11 residues. The CDR3 DNA sequence: TGTGCCAGCACAACTGGAAACACCATATATTTT. Its protein is CASTTGNTIYF.

This sequence joins TRBV27 and TRBJ2-7, with D maybe TRBD2 (6 bases). V was pared by 8 bases and J by 1 base, with 15 bases between. Germline-derived CDR1 and CDR2 are MNHEY and SMNVEV (reference sequence). The CDR3 is 14 amino acids. The CDR3: CASRPEGPSYEQYF. The CDR3 DNA is TGTGCCAGCCGACCGGAGGGCCCTTCCTACGAGCAGTACTTC.

This clone has just one count. This specimen includes other DNA sequences encoding the same CDR3. The CDR3 loop reads CASSSTGGSYGYTF. The CDR3 region has the DNA TGCGCCAGCAGCTCGACAGGGGGAAGCTATGGCTACACCTTC. V usage is TRBV5-1 and J usage is TRBJ1-2; 9 bases fit TRBD1. V was clipped by 3 bases and J by 4 bases; unmatched bases: 4. There are 14 residues in the CDR3. The germline CDR1 and CDR2 sequences are SGHRS and YFSETQ.

V and J are TRBV5-1 and TRBJ2-2; D is unresolved. V was pared by 0 bases and J by 1 base, with 7 bases between. This CDR3 contains 15 residues. Germline CDR1 and CDR2: SGHRS and YFSETQ. The CDR3 reads CASSLEYLNTGELFF. CDR3 DNA: TGCGCCAGCAGCTTGGAATACTTGAACACCGGGGAGCTGTTTTTT.

The chain joins TRBV11-1 to TRBJ2-3; D not certain. Trimming cost V 4 bases and J 5 bases, with 10 bases left between them. Germline V gene data show CDR1 as SGHAT and CDR2 as FQDESV (reference sequence). The CDR3 runs 13 residues. The CDR3 reads CASSYHERDTQYF. The CDR3, as DNA: TGTGCCAGCAGCTATCACGAGCGAGATACGCAGTATTTT.

The chain recombines TRBV27 with TRBJ2-1, with TRBD1 as a possible D gene (5 bases). The V end was cut by 5 bases, the J end by 4 bases, with 12 bases between. CDR3 length equals 14 residues. CDR1 and CDR2 (germline): MNHEY, SMNVEV (reference sequence). CDR3 bases: TGTGCCAGCAGTCTAACACAGGATTACAATGAGCAGTTCTTC. This sequence encodes CASSLTQDYNEQFF.

The V gene is TRBV5-1, the J gene TRBJ2-5; D uncertain. There are 14 residues in the CDR3. Germline CDR1 is SGHRS and CDR2 is YFSETQ. Trimming took 4 bases from V and 5 from J, leaving 15 bases between them. As DNA, the CDR3 is TGCGCCAGCAGCGTATACGTGGGCCGGGAGACCCAGTACTTC. This gives the protein CASSVYVGRETQYF. The full variable domain, with the rest looked up from reference TRBV5-1 and TRBJ2-5, is KAGVTQTPRYLIKTRGQQVTLSCSPISGHRSVSWYQQTPGQGLQFLFEYFSETQRNKGNFPGRFSGRQFSNSRSEMNVSTLELGDSALYLCASSVYVGRETQYFGPGTRLLVL.